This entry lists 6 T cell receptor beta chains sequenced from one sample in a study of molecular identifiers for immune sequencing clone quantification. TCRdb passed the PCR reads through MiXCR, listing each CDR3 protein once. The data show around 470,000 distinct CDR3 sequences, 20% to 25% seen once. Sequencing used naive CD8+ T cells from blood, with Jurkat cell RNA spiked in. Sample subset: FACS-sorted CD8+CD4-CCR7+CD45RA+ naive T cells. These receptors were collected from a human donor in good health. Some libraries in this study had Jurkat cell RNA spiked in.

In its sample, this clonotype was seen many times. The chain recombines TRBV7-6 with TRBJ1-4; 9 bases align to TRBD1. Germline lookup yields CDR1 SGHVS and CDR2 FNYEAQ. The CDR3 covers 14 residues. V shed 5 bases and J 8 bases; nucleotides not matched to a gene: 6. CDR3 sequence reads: CASSPGQGREKLFF. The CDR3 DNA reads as TGTGCCAGCAGCCCGGGACAGGGTCGCGAAAAACTGTTTTTT.

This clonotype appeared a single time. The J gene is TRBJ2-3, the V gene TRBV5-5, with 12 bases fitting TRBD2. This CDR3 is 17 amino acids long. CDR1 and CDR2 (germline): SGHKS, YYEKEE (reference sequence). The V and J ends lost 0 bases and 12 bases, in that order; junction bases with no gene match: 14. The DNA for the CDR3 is TGTGCCAGCAGCTTGGCCCCTAGCGGGGGGGCCATATCTTCCCAGTATTTT. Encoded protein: CASSLAPSGGAISSQYF.

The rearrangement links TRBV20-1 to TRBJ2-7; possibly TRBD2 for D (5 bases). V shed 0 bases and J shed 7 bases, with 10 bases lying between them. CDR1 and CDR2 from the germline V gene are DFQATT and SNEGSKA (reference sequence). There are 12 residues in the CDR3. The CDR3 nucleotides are TGCAGTGCTAGAGATGAGACGGGGGAGCAGTACTTC. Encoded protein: CSARDETGEQYF.

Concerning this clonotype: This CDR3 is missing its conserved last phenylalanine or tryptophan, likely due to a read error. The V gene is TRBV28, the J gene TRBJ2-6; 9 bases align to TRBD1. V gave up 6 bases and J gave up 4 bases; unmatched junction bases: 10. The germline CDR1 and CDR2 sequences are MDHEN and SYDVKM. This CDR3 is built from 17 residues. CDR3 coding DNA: TGTGCCAGCAGCAATTTACAGGGGGCGTGGGGGGCCAACGTCCTGACTTTA. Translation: CASSNLQGAWGANVLTL.

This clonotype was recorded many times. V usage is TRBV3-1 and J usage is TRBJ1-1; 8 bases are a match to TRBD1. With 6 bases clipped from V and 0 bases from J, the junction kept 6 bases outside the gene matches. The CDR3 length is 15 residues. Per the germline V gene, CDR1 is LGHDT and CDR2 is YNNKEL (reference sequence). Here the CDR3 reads CASRNGQGMNTEAFF. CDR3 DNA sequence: TGTGCCAGCAGGAATGGACAGGGAATGAACACTGAAGCTTTCTTT.

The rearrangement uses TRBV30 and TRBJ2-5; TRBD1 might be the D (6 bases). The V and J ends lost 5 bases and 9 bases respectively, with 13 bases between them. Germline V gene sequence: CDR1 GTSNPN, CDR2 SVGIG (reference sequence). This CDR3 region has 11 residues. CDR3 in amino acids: CAWDLPGAQYF. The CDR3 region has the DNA TGTGCCTGGGACCTGCCAGGGGCCCAGTACTTC.